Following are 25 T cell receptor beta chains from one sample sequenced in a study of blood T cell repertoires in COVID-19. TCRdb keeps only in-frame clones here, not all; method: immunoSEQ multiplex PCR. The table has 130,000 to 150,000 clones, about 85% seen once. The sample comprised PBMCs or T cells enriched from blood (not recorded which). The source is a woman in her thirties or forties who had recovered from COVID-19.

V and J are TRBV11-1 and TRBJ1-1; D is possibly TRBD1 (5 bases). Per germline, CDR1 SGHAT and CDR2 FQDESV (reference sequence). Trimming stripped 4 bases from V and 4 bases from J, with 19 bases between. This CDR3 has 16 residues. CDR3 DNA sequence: TGTGCCAGCAGCTCCTCCCTCGGGGGACGTGGCACTGAAGCTTTCTTT. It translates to CASSSSLGGRGTEAFF. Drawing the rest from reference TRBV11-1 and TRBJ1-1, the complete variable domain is EAEVAQSPRYKITEKSQAVAFWCDPISGHATLYWYRQILGQGPELLVQFQDESVVDDSQLPKDRFSAERLKGVDSTLKIQPAELGDSAMYLCASSSSLGGRGTEAFFGQGTRLTVV.

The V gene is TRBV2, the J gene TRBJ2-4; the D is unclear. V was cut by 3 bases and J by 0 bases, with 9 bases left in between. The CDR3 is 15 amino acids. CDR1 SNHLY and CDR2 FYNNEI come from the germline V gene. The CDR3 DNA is TGTGCCAGCAGTGACACAGAACTAGCCAAAAACATTCAGTACTTC. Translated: CASSDTELAKNIQYF.

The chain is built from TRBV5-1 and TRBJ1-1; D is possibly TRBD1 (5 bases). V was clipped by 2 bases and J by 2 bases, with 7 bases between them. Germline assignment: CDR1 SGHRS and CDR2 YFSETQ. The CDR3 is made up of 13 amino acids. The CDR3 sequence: CASSFGANTEAFF. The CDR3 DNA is TGCGCCAGCAGCTTTGGGGCAAACACTGAAGCTTTCTTT.

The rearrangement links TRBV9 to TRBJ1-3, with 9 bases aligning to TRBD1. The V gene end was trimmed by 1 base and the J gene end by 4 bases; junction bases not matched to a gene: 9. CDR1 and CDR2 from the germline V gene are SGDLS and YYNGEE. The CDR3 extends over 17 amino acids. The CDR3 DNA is TGTGCCAGCAGCGTATCGGACAGGGGCCCCGGGGGAAACACCATATATTTT. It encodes CASSVSDRGPGGNTIYF.

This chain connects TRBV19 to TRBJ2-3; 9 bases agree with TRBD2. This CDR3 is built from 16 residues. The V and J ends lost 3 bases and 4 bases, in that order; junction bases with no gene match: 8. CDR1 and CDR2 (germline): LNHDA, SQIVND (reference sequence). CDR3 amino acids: CASSIPASGDSDTQYF. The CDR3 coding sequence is TGTGCCAGTAGTATCCCCGCTAGCGGGGATTCAGATACGCAGTATTTT.

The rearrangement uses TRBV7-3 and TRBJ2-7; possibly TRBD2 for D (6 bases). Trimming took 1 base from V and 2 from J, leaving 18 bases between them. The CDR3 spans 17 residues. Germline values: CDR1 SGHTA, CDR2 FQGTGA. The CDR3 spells CASSLRGYRESAYEQYF. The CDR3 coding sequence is TGTGCCAGCAGCTTAAGGGGTTACCGGGAGAGTGCCTACGAGCAGTACTTC. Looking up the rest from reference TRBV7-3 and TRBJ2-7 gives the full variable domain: GAGVSQTPSNKVTEKGKYVELRCDPISGHTALYWYRQSLGQGPEFLIYFQGTGAADDSGLPNDRFFAVRPEGSVSTLKIQRTERGDSAVYLCASSLRGYRESAYEQYFGPGTRLTVT.

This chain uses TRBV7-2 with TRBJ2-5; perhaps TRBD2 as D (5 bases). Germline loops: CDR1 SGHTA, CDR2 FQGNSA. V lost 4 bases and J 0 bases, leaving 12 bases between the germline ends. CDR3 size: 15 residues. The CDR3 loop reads CASSSKSGDQETQYF. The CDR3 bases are TGTGCCAGCAGCTCAAAAAGCGGAGACCAAGAGACCCAGTACTTC.

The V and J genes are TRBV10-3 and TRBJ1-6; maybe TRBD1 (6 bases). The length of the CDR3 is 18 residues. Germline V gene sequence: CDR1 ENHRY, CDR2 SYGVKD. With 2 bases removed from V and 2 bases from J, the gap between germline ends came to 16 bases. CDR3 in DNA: TGTGCCATCAGTGAGGCGGGGGCTTCGGGCGCCTATAATTCACCCCTCCACTTT. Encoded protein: CAISEAGASGAYNSPLHF.

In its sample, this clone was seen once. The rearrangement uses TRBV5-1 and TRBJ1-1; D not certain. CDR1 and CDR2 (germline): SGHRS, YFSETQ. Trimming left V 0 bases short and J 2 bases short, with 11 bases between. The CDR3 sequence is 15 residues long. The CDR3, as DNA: TGCGCCAGCAGCTTGGCTGGCAGTTCTAACACTGAAGCTTTCTTT. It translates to CASSLAGSSNTEAFF.

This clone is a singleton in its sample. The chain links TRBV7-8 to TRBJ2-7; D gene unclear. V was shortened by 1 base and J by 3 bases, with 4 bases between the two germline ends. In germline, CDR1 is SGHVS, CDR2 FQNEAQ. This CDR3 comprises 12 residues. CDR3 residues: CASSLVSYEQYF. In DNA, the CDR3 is TGTGCCAGCAGCTTAGTGAGCTACGAGCAGTACTTC.

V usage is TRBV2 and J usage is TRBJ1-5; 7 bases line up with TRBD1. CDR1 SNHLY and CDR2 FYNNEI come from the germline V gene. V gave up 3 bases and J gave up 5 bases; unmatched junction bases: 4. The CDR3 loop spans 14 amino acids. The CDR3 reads CASSDWDSDQPQHF. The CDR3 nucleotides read TGTGCCAGCAGTGATTGGGACAGCGATCAGCCCCAGCATTTT.

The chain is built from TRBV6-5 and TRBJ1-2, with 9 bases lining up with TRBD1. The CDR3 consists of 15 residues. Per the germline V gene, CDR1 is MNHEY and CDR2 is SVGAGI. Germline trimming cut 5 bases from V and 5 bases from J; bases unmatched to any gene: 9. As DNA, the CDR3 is TGTGCCAGCAGTACAACAGGGGGCTTATGGTATGGCTACACCTTC. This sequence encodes CASSTTGGLWYGYTF.

CDR3 DNA: TGTGCCAGCAGCTCGACTAGCGGGGGGTCATACACCGGGGAGCTGTTTTTT. Amino acid sequence: CASSSTSGGSYTGELFF. The rearrangement links TRBV11-3 to TRBJ2-2; 13 bases are shared with TRBD2. Trimming removed 4 bases from V and 3 bases from J; junction bases left unmatched: 5. Germline V lookup: CDR1 SGHNT, CDR2 YENEEA. This CDR3 has 17 amino acids.

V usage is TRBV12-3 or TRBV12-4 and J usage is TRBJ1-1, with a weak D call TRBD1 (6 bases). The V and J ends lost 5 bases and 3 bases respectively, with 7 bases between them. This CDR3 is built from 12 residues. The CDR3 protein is CASSNRDTEAFF. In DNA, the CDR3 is TGTGCCAGCAGTAACAGGGACACTGAAGCTTTCTTT.

CDR3 sequence (DNA): TGTGCCAGTTACAAAGGGACTAGCGAAGCAGATACGCAGTATTTT. This codes for CASYKGTSEADTQYF. The rearrangement uses TRBV5-8 and TRBJ2-3, with 10 bases identical to TRBD2. This CDR3 comprises 15 residues. The V segment lost 8 bases and the J segment 4 bases; nucleotides outside the gene matches: 10. Looked up from germline, CDR1 is SGHTS and CDR2 is YDEGEE.

CDR3 loop: CASSPPPGLAGTSYNEQFF. The CDR3 nucleotides read TGTGCCAGCAGTCCCCCCCCGGGACTAGCGGGGACCTCCTACAATGAGCAGTTCTTC. The chain links TRBV2 to TRBJ2-1, with 13 bases identical to TRBD2. Germline V lookup: CDR1 SNHLY, CDR2 FYNNEI. The CDR3 totals 19 residues. V was pared by 5 bases and J by 0 bases, with 10 bases of the junction left unmatched.

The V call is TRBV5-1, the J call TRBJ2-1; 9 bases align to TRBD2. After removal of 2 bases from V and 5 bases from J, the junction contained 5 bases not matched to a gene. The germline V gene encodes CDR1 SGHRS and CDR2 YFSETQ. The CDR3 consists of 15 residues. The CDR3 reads CASSFGTSLNNEQFF. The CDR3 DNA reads TGCGCCAGCAGCTTTGGGACTAGCTTAAACAATGAGCAGTTCTTC.

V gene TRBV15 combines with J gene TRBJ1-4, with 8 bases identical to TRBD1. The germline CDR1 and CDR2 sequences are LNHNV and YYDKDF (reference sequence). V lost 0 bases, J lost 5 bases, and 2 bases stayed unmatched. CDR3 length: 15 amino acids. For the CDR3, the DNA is TGTGCCACCAGCAGAGATACAGGGGGGAATGAAAAACTGTTTTTT. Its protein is CATSRDTGGNEKLFF. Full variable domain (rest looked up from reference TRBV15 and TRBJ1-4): DAMVIQNPRYQVTQFGKPVTLSCSQTLNHNVMYWYQQKSSQAPKLLFHYYDKDFNNEADTPDNFQSRRPNTSFCFLDIRSPGLGDTAMYLCATSRDTGGNEKLFFGSGTQLSVL.

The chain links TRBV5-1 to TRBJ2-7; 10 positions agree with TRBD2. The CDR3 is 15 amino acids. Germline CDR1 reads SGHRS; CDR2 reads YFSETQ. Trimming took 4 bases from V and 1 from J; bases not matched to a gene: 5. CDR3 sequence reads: CASSTQLAGSYEQYF. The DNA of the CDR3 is TGCGCCAGCAGCACCCAACTAGCGGGGTCCTACGAGCAGTACTTC.

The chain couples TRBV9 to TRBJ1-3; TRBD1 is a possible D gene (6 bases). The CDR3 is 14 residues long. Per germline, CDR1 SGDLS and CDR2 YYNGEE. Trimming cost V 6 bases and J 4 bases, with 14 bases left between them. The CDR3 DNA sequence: TGTGCCAGCACCAGGGGCAGGGCCGGAAACACCATATATTTT. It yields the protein CASTRGRAGNTIYF.

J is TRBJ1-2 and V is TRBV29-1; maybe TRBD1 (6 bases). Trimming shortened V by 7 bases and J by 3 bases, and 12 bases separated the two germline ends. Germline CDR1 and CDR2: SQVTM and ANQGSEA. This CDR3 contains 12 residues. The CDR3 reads CSADQGYYGYTF. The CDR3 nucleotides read TGCAGCGCCGACCAGGGGTACTATGGCTACACCTTC.

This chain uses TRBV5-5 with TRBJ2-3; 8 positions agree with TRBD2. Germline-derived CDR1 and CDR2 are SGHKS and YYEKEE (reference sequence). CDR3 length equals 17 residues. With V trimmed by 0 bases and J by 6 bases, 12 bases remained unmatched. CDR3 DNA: TGTGCCAGCAGCTTGGAGGGGTTCGGGACTAGAAGGGATACGCAGTATTTT. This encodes CASSLEGFGTRRDTQYF.

CDR3 in DNA: TGTGCCAGCAGGTCCGGGGAGACCCAGTACTTC. Translating gives CASRSGETQYF. The J gene is TRBJ2-5, the V gene TRBV6-5; no firm D call. With 6 bases removed from V and 5 bases from J, the gap between germline ends came to 7 bases. CDR1 and CDR2 (germline): MNHEY, SVGAGI. This CDR3 comprises 11 residues.

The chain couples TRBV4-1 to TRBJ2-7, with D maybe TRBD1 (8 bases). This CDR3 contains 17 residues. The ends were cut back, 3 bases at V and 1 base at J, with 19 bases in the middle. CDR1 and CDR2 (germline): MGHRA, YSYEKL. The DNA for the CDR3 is TGCGCCAGCAGCCACACAGGGGGGGCTAGCGGTTCCTACGAGCAGTACTTC. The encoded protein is CASSHTGGASGSYEQYF.

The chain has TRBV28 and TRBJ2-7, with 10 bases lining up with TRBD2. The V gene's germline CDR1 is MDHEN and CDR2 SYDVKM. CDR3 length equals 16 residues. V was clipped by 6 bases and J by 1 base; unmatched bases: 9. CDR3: CASSLSGTSVSYEQYF. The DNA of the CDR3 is TGTGCCAGCAGCCTCTCCGGGACTAGCGTGTCCTACGAGCAGTACTTC. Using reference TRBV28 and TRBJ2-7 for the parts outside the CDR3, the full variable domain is DVKVTQSSRYLVKRTGEKVFLECVQDMDHENMFWYRQDPGLGLRLIYFSYDVKMKEKGDIPEGYSVSREKKERFSLILESASTNQTSMYLCASSLSGTSVSYEQYFGPGTRLTVT.